Below are 30 T cell receptor beta chains sequenced from a single sample in a study of tumor-infiltrating lymphocytes in primary liver carcinoma. From 400 to 550 ng total RNA, TCR beta cDNA was generated with a primer in the constant region. TCR beta libraries came from three nested multiplex PCR rounds using slightly modified ARM-PCR. Two initial PCR rounds of about 11 cycles each paired TRBV1-TRBV30 forward primers with a C-beta reverse primer. TCRdb processed the multiplex PCR reads anew with MiXCR; each CDR3 protein has one entry. Of roughly 190,000 distinct CDR3 sequences listed, around 81% are singletons. Between about 18 and 33 mg of unsorted bulk tissue served as the source from which RNA and DNA were co-extracted. The sample comprised tumor tissue from primary liver carcinoma. The receptors come from a middle-aged man with primary liver carcinoma and hepatitis B virus infection.

This clonotype was recorded once. A read error is possible here, since a much larger clone lies one base away. V is TRBV28 and J is TRBJ2-7; 11 bases match TRBD2. Looked up from germline, CDR1 is MDHEN and CDR2 is SYDVKM. V lost 7 bases and J lost 4; bases outside the gene matches: 9. The CDR3 length is 15 residues. CDR3 sequence reads: CASIGTGTSGYEQYF. In DNA, the CDR3 is TGTGCCAGCATTGGAACCGGGACTAGCGGATACGAGCAGTACTTC.

This rearrangement joins TRBV4-1 to TRBJ2-2; tentatively, D is TRBD1 or TRBD2 (7 bases each). The CDR3 is made up of 15 amino acids. CDR1 is MGHRA and CDR2 is YSYEKL in the germline V gene. V was shortened by 7 bases and J by 6 bases, with 18 bases between the two germline ends. The CDR3: CASNLQGEGSGELFF. The CDR3 coding sequence is TGCGCCAGCAACCTCCAGGGGGAGGGTTCCGGGGAGCTGTTTTTT.

This clonotype came up once. Germline and junction disagree at one end, which may indicate a read error. The chain recombines TRBV4-3 with TRBJ2-7; 9 bases map to TRBD2. The CDR3 has 15 amino acids. Germline CDR1 LGHNA, CDR2 YSLEER. CDR3 sequence (DNA): TGCGCCAACAGCCAAGAGCGAGCGGGAGGCTACGAGCAGTATTTC. Encoded protein: CANSQERAGGYEQYF.

As regards this clonotype: No conserved phenylalanine or tryptophan is present at the end of the CDR3, so a read error is the likely explanation. The chain carries TRBV2 and TRBJ2-5; the D is unclear. The length of the CDR3 is 14 residues. Trimming cost V 10 bases and J 3 bases, with 18 bases left between them. Germline V gene sequence: CDR1 SNHLY, CDR2 FYNNEI. CDR3 amino acids: CATVRAVFEETQYI. The CDR3 DNA reads TGTGCCACCGTCCGAGCCGTGTTCGAAGAGACCCAGTACATC.

Note on this clonotype: The junction departs from the called germline gene at one end, perhaps through a read error. The V call is TRBV14, the J call TRBJ2-7; 7 nucleotides line up with TRBD2. Germline V gene lookup returns CDR1 SGHDN and CDR2 FVKESK. The CDR3 sequence is 14 residues long. The CDR3 coding sequence is TGTGCCACCAGCCAAGCGGGGTTCTCATACGAGCAGTACTTC. This sequence encodes CATSQAGFSYEQYF.

As to this clonotype: An end of the junction does not agree with germline; a read error may underlie this. The V call is TRBV6-1, the J call TRBJ2-1; 10 bases line up with TRBD2. Germline V gives CDR1 MNHNS, CDR2 SASEGT. This CDR3 is built from 14 residues. The CDR3 is CAISPSGSGNDQFF. CDR3 in DNA: TGTGCCATCAGCCCTAGCGGGAGTGGTAATGATCAGTTCTTC.

On this clonotype: Compared with germline, one end of the junction differs, possibly owing to a read error. The genes are TRBV29-1 and TRBJ2-7; D is ambiguous. The length of the CDR3 is 15 residues. Per the germline V gene, CDR1 is SQVTM and CDR2 is ANQGSEA. The CDR3 here is CGVEDPGASSYEQYF. In DNA form, the CDR3 reads TGCGGCGTTGAAGATCCGGGTGCGAGCTCCTACGAGCAGTACTTC.

This clonotype is a singleton in its sample. One junction end disagrees with the germline gene, perhaps due to a read error. This chain links TRBV6-1 with TRBJ2-6, with TRBD1 matching 11 bases. This CDR3 contains 16 residues. Per germline, CDR1 MNHNS and CDR2 SASEGT. The CDR3 DNA follows: TGTGCCGGTACCGGGACAGGGGGTGCTGGGGTCGACGTACTGACTTTC. This encodes CAGTGTGGAGVDVLTF.

On this clonotype itself: The junction shows a germline mismatch at one end, possibly a read error. The rearrangement uses TRBV11-2 and TRBJ2-7; D not resolved. The length of the CDR3 is 15 residues. Germline V lookup: CDR1 SGHAT, CDR2 FQNNGV. CDR3 sequence: CTSSSGRLYTREHYF. DNA of the CDR3: TGTACCAGCAGCTCCGGACGGCTTTACACGCGCGAGCACTACTTC.

Note on this clonotype: The junction and the germline gene differ at one end; a read error may be behind it. J is TRBJ2-2 and V is TRBV6-5, with D possibly TRBD2 on 5 matching bases. CDR3 length: 13 residues. Germline V gives CDR1 MNHEY, CDR2 SVGAGI. The CDR3 is CGSPGGGGGELFF. The CDR3 DNA reads as TGTGGCAGCCCCGGCGGCGGAGGCGGGGAGCTGTTTTTT.

The chain employs TRBV5-8 and TRBJ2-5, with 11 bases aligning to TRBD2. CDR3 length: 14 amino acids. V shed 7 bases and J 4 bases; nucleotides not matched to a gene: 6. Germline values: CDR1 SGHTS, CDR2 YDEGEE. The CDR3 DNA reads TGTGCCAGCGCCTTCGGGACTAGCGGAGAGACCCAGTACTTC. Encoded protein: CASAFGTSGETQYF.

This clonotype has only one observation. A much bigger clone sits one base away, suggesting this may be a read error. This chain connects TRBV28 to TRBJ2-7; TRBD1 agrees at 8 bases. This CDR3 spans 12 amino acids. Germline-derived CDR1 and CDR2 are MDHEN and SYDVKM. The CDR3: CPSSLGQGEQYF. The CDR3 region has the DNA TGTCCCAGCAGTTTAGGACAGGGAGAGCAGTACTTC.

This chain joins TRBV11-2 and TRBJ2-7; D gene unclear. V gave up 10 bases and J gave up 2 bases, with 18 bases separating them. This CDR3 comprises 14 residues. Germline lookup yields CDR1 SGHAT and CDR2 FQNNGV. DNA of the CDR3: TGTGCCACCGGCTACCAGACTGAGGCCTACGAGCAGTACTTC. Its translation is CATGYQTEAYEQYF.

A remark on this clonotype: A much larger clonotype is one base distant, so this may be a read error. The genes are TRBV7-8 and TRBJ1-5; TRBD1 is a possible D gene (6 bases). TRBJ2-3 matches the DNA end more closely, so the J call is doubtful. Germline loops: CDR1 SGHVS, CDR2 FQNEAQ. This CDR3 is built from 18 residues. CDR3 loop: CASSLGVTGTLSNQPQYF. The CDR3 DNA is TGTGCCAGCAGCTTAGGAGTCACAGGGACCCTTAGCAATCAGCCCCAGTATTTT.

Concerning this clonotype: At one end, the junction sequence differs from germline, possibly due to a read error. The genes are TRBV11-1 and TRBJ2-2, with a weak D call TRBD1 (5 bases). Germline CDR1 and CDR2: SGHAT and FQDESV (reference sequence). The CDR3 totals 15 residues. DNA of the CDR3: TGTGCTAGCAGGTATACAGGATCTTTCTCCTGGGAGCTGTTTTTT. This translates into CASRYTGSFSWELFF.

This sequence joins TRBV29-1 and TRBJ2-3; D not certain. This CDR3 spans 12 amino acids. Germline CDR1 and CDR2: SQVTM and ANQGSEA. CDR3 in amino acids: CNSGPSTDTQYF. Written as DNA, the CDR3 is TGCAACTCCGGCCCTAGCACAGATACGCAGTATTTT.

This clonotype was seen once. This chain connects TRBV6-2 or TRBV6-3 to TRBJ2-7; the D gene is possibly TRBD2 (5 bases). Trimming took 5 bases from V and 0 from J, leaving 17 bases between them. Per germline, CDR1 MNHEY and CDR2 SVGEGT. CDR3 length: 16 amino acids. The CDR3 region is CASSTERSRSSYEQYF. In DNA, the CDR3 is TGTGCCAGCAGTACTGAGCGGAGCCGCAGCTCCTACGAGCAGTACTTC.

This sequence joins TRBV4-1 and TRBJ2-1, with D perhaps TRBD1 (5 bases). The germline CDR1 and CDR2 sequences are MGHRA and YSYEKL. The CDR3 has 15 amino acids. V dropped 8 bases and J dropped 6 bases, with 20 bases sitting between them. The CDR3 region is CASCLIPGYGNEQFF. The DNA of the CDR3 is TGCGCCAGCTGCCTTATCCCAGGGTATGGCAATGAGCAGTTCTTC.

About this clonotype itself: At one boundary the junction diverges from the germline segment, which might be a read error. The V and J genes are TRBV6-1 and TRBJ2-6, with D perhaps matching TRBD2 (6 bases). This CDR3 has 19 amino acids. Per the germline V gene, CDR1 is MNHNS and CDR2 is SASEGT. The CDR3 here is CTSRDFQGSGRSGANVLTF. The CDR3 DNA reads TGTACCAGCAGGGACTTTCAGGGCAGTGGCCGCTCTGGGGCCAACGTCCTGACTTTC.

The rearrangement links TRBV10-3 to TRBJ2-1, with D possibly matching TRBD2 (6 bases). CDR3 length equals 15 residues. CDR1 ENHRY and CDR2 SYGVKD come from the germline V gene. Trimming took 4 bases from V and 15 from J, leaving 25 bases between them. The CDR3 reads CAISVSGDRYNKPFF. CDR3 nucleotide sequence: TGTGCCATCAGTGTGTCGGGAGACCGTTACAATAAGCCGTTCTTC.

Comments on this clonotype: One end of the junction does not line up with germline, which may come from a read error. The chain uses TRBV12-3 or TRBV12-4 and TRBJ2-1; D ambiguous. This CDR3 is built from 13 residues. The CDR3 sequence: CGSSFGRDNEQFF. In DNA form, the CDR3 reads TGTGGCAGCAGTTTTGGTAGAGACAATGAGCAGTTCTTC.

On this clonotype itself: At one end the junction does not follow the germline gene, possibly because of a read error. The chain combines TRBV30 with TRBJ1-5, with a weak D call TRBD1 (5 bases). This CDR3 spans 13 amino acids. Germline values: CDR1 GTSNPN, CDR2 SVGIG (reference sequence). CDR3 in DNA: TGTGCCTGGATGGGTCGGGGCAATGAGCCCCAGCATTTT. Translation: CAWMGRGNEPQHF.

A word on this clonotype: At one of its ends the junction is not consistent with the germline gene, which may arise from a read error. This rearrangement joins TRBV12-3 or TRBV12-4 to TRBJ2-1; D is ambiguous. This CDR3 has 11 amino acids. The CDR3 protein is CPSSLRVEKFF. Written as DNA, the CDR3 is TGTCCCAGCAGCTTAAGAGTTGAGAAGTTCTTC.

Worth noting for this clonotype: It is likely a read error, because the conserved phenylalanine at the end of the CDR3 is missing. J is TRBJ2-1 and V is TRBV5-4; 10 nucleotides agree with TRBD2. This CDR3 is built from 16 residues. V shed 7 bases, J shed 4 bases, and the junction held 11 bases outside the gene matches. Germline CDR1 reads SGHNT; CDR2 reads YYREEE (reference sequence). The CDR3 sequence: CASAMASGGGYNEQFL. CDR3 sequence (DNA): TGTGCCAGCGCCATGGCGAGCGGGGGGGGTTACAATGAGCAGTTCCTC.

As regards this clonotype: Given the absence of the conserved phenylalanine or tryptophan at the CDR3 end, a read error is likely. The chain carries TRBV11-1 and TRBJ2-4, with TRBD2 matching 9 bases. CDR1 is SGHAT, CDR2 FQDESV, per germline (reference sequence). CDR3 size: 17 residues. The CDR3 bases are TGTGTCAGCGGCTTTCCCGGGGCTAGCGGGACCAAAAACATTCAGTACTAC. Amino acid sequence: CVSGFPGASGTKNIQYY.

The J gene is TRBJ1-3, the V gene TRBV12-3 or TRBV12-4; weak D call: TRBD1 (5 bases). Trimming removed 6 bases at V and 3 bases at J, with 12 bases between. The CDR3 extends over 14 amino acids. CDR3 DNA sequence: TGTGCCAGCAGCTCGAGACAGCATGGAAACACCATATATTTT. Translating gives CASSSRQHGNTIYF.

This clonotype was seen a handful of times. The V and J genes are TRBV2 and TRBJ2-7; D gene ambiguous. The CDR3 loop spans 12 amino acids. Per germline, CDR1 SNHLY and CDR2 FYNNEI. The V end lost 3 bases, the J end lost 5 bases, and 8 bases lay between the germline ends. The CDR3 region is CASSDQNHEQYF. In DNA, the CDR3 is TGTGCCAGCAGTGACCAGAACCACGAGCAGTACTTC.

About this clonotype: One end of the junction fails to match germline, which may point to a read error. The chain is built from TRBV6-2 or TRBV6-3 and TRBJ1-5, with no clear D. This CDR3 region has 14 residues. Germline V gives CDR1 MNHEY, CDR2 SVGEGT. CDR3 region: CASCYRPNNQPQHF. The DNA of the CDR3 is TGTGCCAGCTGTTACCGACCTAACAATCAGCCCCAGCATTTT.

Worth noting for this clonotype: One junction end disagrees with the germline gene, perhaps due to a read error. This sequence joins TRBV4-1 and TRBJ2-5; D not resolved. Germline V CDR1 and CDR2: MGHRA, YSYEKL. This CDR3 has 14 amino acids. The CDR3 spells CTSSQREGQEIQYF. The CDR3 nucleotides read TGCACCAGCAGTCAAAGGGAAGGTCAAGAGATCCAGTACTTC.

Of note for this clonotype: Compared with germline, one end of the junction differs, possibly owing to a read error. The V and J genes are TRBV11-2 and TRBJ2-1; D not resolved. Germline V gene data show CDR1 as SGHAT and CDR2 as FQNNGV. There are 17 residues in the CDR3. The CDR3 loop is CASSLVRLSSSYNEQFF. The CDR3 DNA reads as TGTGCCAGTAGCTTAGTCCGTCTTTCGAGCTCCTACAATGAGCAGTTCTTC.